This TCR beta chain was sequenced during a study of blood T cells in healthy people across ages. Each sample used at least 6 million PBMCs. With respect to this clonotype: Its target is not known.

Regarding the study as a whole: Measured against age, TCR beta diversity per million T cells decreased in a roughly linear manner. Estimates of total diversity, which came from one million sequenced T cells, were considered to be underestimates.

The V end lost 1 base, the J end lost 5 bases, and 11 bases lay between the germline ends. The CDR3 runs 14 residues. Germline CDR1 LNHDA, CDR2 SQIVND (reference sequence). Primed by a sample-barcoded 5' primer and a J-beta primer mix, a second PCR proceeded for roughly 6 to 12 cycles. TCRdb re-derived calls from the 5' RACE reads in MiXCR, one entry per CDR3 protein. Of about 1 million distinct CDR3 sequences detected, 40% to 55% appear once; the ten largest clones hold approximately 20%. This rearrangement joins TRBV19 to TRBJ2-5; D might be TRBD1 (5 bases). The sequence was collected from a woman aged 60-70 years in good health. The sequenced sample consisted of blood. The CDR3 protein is CASSIGQGPETQYF. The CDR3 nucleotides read TGTGCCAGTAGTATAGGTCAGGGTCCGGAGACCCAGTACTTC.